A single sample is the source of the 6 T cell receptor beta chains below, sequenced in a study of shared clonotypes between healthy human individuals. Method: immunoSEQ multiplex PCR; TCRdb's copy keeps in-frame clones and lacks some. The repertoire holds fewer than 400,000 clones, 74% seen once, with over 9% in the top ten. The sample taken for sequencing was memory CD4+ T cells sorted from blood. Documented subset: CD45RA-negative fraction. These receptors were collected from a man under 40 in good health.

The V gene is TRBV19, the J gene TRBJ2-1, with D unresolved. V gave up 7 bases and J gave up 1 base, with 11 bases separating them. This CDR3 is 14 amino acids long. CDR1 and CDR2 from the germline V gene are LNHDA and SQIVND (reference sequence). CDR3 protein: CASTPSGSYNEQFF. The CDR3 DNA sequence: TGTGCCAGTACCCCCTCCGGGTCCTACAATGAGCAGTTCTTC.

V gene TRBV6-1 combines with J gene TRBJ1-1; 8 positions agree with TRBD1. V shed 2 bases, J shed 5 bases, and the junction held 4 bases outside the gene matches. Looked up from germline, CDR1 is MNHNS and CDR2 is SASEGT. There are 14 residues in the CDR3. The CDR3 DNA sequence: TGTGCCAGCAGTGAACTGAGGGACAGGACTGAAGCTTTCTTT. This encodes CASSELRDRTEAFF.

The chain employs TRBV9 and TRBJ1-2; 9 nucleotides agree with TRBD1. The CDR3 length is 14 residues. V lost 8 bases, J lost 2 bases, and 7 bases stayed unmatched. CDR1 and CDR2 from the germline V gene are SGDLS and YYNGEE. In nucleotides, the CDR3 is TGTGCCAGTCAAAAAGGACAGGGGAACTATGGCTACACCTTC. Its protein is CASQKGQGNYGYTF.

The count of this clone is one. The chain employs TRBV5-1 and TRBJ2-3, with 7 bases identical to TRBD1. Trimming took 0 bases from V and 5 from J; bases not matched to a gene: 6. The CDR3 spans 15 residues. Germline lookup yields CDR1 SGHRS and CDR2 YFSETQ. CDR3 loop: CASSLETGAGDTQYF. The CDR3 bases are TGCGCCAGCAGCTTGGAAACAGGGGCGGGAGATACGCAGTATTTT.

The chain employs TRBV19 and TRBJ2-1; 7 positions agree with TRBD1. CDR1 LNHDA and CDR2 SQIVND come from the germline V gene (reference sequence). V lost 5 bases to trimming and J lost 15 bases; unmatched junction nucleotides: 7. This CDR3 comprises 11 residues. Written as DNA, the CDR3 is TGTGCCAGTAGTGGACACAGGGGAAGGTTCTTC. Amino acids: CASSGHRGRFF.

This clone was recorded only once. The CDR3 protein is CSVLTSGRYEQYF. The DNA of the CDR3 is TGCAGCGTCCTGACTAGCGGGAGGTACGAGCAGTACTTC. The chain links TRBV29-1 to TRBJ2-7; 13 nucleotides match TRBD2. This CDR3 is 13 amino acids long. CDR1 and CDR2 from the germline V gene are SQVTM and ANQGSEA. V gave up 6 bases and J gave up 4 bases; unmatched junction bases: 3.